Listed here are 26 T cell receptor beta chains from one sample, sequenced in a study of cytomegalovirus exposure and HLA in healthy donors. PCR was performed using 60 Vbeta and 13 Jbeta primers. Profiled with immunoSEQ multiplex PCR; TCRdb holds only in-frame clones, not every one. The sample consists of roughly 93,000 clones, about 80% of them appearing once. Sequenced: PBMCs. The source of these receptors is a man younger than 30 in good health and CMV-seropositive.

By its share, this clone is medium-sized. The chain is built from TRBV11-2 and TRBJ2-7; D may be TRBD1 (5 bases). Trimming left V 3 bases short and J 5 bases short, with 14 bases between. Germline loops: CDR1 SGHAT, CDR2 FQNNGV. The CDR3 runs to 14 residues. CDR3 in amino acids: CASSFWGGTDEQYF. In DNA, the CDR3 is TGTGCCAGCAGCTTCTGGGGCGGCACGGACGAGCAGTACTTC.

This rearrangement joins TRBV7-9 to TRBJ2-7; TRBD1 might be the D (5 bases). The CDR3 consists of 15 residues. The V end was cut by 4 bases, the J end by 4 bases, with 17 bases between. Germline V lookup: CDR1 SEHNR, CDR2 FQNEAQ (reference sequence). This CDR3 is CASSSPGVDSYEQYF. The DNA of the CDR3 is TGTGCCAGCAGCTCCCCTGGGGTAGACAGTTACGAGCAGTACTTC.

This clone was counted once. The chain joins TRBV6-1 to TRBJ2-5; D unresolved. V lost 0 bases and J 6 bases, leaving 8 bases between the germline ends. The CDR3 sequence is 13 residues long. CDR1 MNHNS and CDR2 SASEGT come from the germline V gene. CDR3 residues: CASSEAEEKTQYF. The CDR3 region has the DNA TGTGCCAGCAGTGAAGCAGAGGAAAAGACCCAGTACTTC.

The V call is TRBV5-5, the J call TRBJ1-1; TRBD1 is a possible D gene (5 bases). CDR3 length: 15 residues. V was pared by 2 bases and J by 2 bases, with 13 bases between. Per germline, CDR1 SGHKS and CDR2 YYEKEE (reference sequence). CDR3 amino acids: CASSFQGPINTEAFF. The CDR3, as DNA: TGTGCCAGCAGCTTCCAGGGTCCCATTAACACTGAAGCTTTCTTT.

V usage is TRBV27 and J usage is TRBJ2-2; 10 bases agree with TRBD2. The CDR3 is 16 residues long. Losses at the gene ends were 6 bases for V and 4 bases for J; bases not matched to a gene: 8. Germline V gives CDR1 MNHEY, CDR2 SMNVEV (reference sequence). CDR3: CASRAPGLASTGELFF. CDR3 DNA sequence: TGTGCCAGCAGGGCTCCGGGACTAGCGAGCACCGGGGAGCTGTTTTTT.

This rearrangement joins TRBV2 to TRBJ2-3, with 10 bases identical to TRBD2. The germline V gene encodes CDR1 SNHLY and CDR2 FYNNEI. The trim removed 3 bases at V and 8 bases at J, leaving 8 bases unmatched. The CDR3 spans 15 residues. The CDR3 region is CASSDTAGGKGTQYF. The DNA of the CDR3 is TGTGCCAGCAGTGATACAGCGGGGGGGAAGGGTACGCAGTATTTT.

The table lists this clone with a count of one. The CDR3 sequence is CASSIMEFNQPQHF. The CDR3 nucleotides read TGTGCCAGTAGTATAATGGAGTTCAATCAGCCCCAGCATTTT. This chain joins TRBV19 and TRBJ1-5; D call uncertain. V was shortened by 2 bases and J by 3 bases, with 8 bases between the two germline ends. The CDR3 is 14 amino acids. CDR1 LNHDA and CDR2 SQIVND come from the germline V gene (reference sequence).

V gene TRBV9 combines with J gene TRBJ2-2, with D hard to call. The CDR3 spans 12 residues. The germline V gene has CDR1 SGDLS and CDR2 YYNGEE. The V end lost 0 bases, the J end lost 6 bases, and 3 bases lay between the germline ends. CDR3 in amino acids: CASSVVSGELFF. The CDR3 DNA reads TGTGCCAGCAGCGTAGTCTCCGGGGAGCTGTTTTTT. The whole variable domain, filled in from reference TRBV9 and TRBJ2-2, reads DSGVTQTPKHLITATGQRVTLRCSPRSGDLSVYWYQQSLDQGLQFLIQYYNGEERAKGNILERFSAQQFPDLHSELNLSSLELGDSALYFCASSVVSGELFFGEGSRLTVL.

The CDR3 DNA sequence: TGTGCCAGCAGCCAGGGGACACCGAGCTCCTACAATGAGCAGTTCTTC. Its translation: CASSQGTPSSYNEQFF. The chain carries TRBV28 and TRBJ2-1; D may be TRBD1 (6 bases). The ends were cut back, 6 bases at V and 0 bases at J, with 15 bases in the middle. CDR1 is MDHEN, CDR2 SYDVKM, per germline. The CDR3 loop spans 16 amino acids.

This rearrangement joins TRBV6-5 to TRBJ2-2, with a weak D call TRBD2 (6 bases). Trimming stripped 0 bases from V and 8 bases from J, with 7 bases between. This CDR3 is built from 13 residues. Germline assignment: CDR1 MNHEY and CDR2 SVGAGI. CDR3 sequence: CASSYSSGGELFF. The CDR3 DNA reads TGTGCCAGCAGTTACTCAAGCGGGGGGGAGCTGTTTTTT.

The V call is TRBV6-1, the J call TRBJ2-7, with TRBD1 identical over 12 bases. The CDR3 is 14 residues long. J gave up 6 bases and V 4 bases, and 4 bases lay outside the gene matches. Germline CDR1 MNHNS, CDR2 SASEGT. The CDR3: CASSARDRGREQYF. The CDR3 bases are TGTGCCAGCAGTGCCCGGGACAGGGGGCGCGAGCAGTACTTC.

This clone was detected only a few times. This chain joins TRBV6-1 and TRBJ2-7; TRBD1 matches 8 bases. Germline V gene lookup returns CDR1 MNHNS and CDR2 SASEGT. The CDR3 sequence is 15 residues long. V was pared by 3 bases and J by 3 bases, with 7 bases of the junction left unmatched. In DNA form, the CDR3 reads TGTGCCAGCAGTGATATCCTCAGGGGGCTCTACGAGCAGTACTTC. This gives the protein CASSDILRGLYEQYF.

The CDR3 coding sequence is TGTGCCAGCAGCTTAGAAGTAGCGGGGGGGCCCGCAGATACGCAGTATTTT. The encoded protein is CASSLEVAGGPADTQYF. The chain joins TRBV7-6 to TRBJ2-3; 11 bases are a match to TRBD2. V dropped 1 base and J dropped 4; count of bases not matched to a gene: 7. Per germline, CDR1 SGHVS and CDR2 FNYEAQ. This CDR3 has 17 residues.

The CDR3 loop reads CASSEAGGRLEQYF. In nucleotides, the CDR3 is TGTGCCAGCAGTGAAGCGGGGGGGAGGCTTGAGCAGTACTTC. V gene TRBV6-1 combines with J gene TRBJ2-7; 7 nucleotides match TRBD2. CDR3 length equals 14 residues. Germline lookup yields CDR1 MNHNS and CDR2 SASEGT. With V trimmed by 0 bases and J by 7 bases, 6 bases remained unmatched.

The V and J genes are TRBV29-1 and TRBJ1-6; 10 nucleotides line up with TRBD1. The germline V gene has CDR1 SQVTM and CDR2 ANQGSEA. This CDR3 has 13 residues. Trimming took 6 bases from V and 10 from J; bases not matched to a gene: 6. The CDR3 coding sequence is TGCAGCGTGCGACAGGGGGCTCAATCACCCCTCCACTTT. Amino acids: CSVRQGAQSPLHF.

This clone was found a few times. The gene calls are TRBV30 and TRBJ1-2; D gene unclear. V was shortened by 4 bases and J by 4 bases, with 13 bases between the two germline ends. The CDR3 length is 13 residues. Germline CDR1 and CDR2: GTSNPN and SVGIG (reference sequence). The chain's CDR3 is CAWISGIAYGYTF. The CDR3 DNA is TGTGCCTGGATAAGCGGGATCGCCTATGGCTACACCTTC.

V usage is TRBV5-1 and J usage is TRBJ2-7; D unclear. CDR1 and CDR2 from the germline V gene are SGHRS and YFSETQ. CDR3 size: 14 residues. The V end was cut by 4 bases, the J end by 3 bases, with 14 bases between. The CDR3 sequence: CASSRPDNYYEQYF. In DNA form, the CDR3 reads TGCGCCAGCAGCCGACCCGACAATTACTACGAGCAGTACTTC.

The chain is built from TRBV27 and TRBJ2-1; 7 bases agree with TRBD1. The germline V gene has CDR1 MNHEY and CDR2 SMNVEV (reference sequence). The CDR3 sequence is 12 residues long. The V segment lost 6 bases and the J segment 9 bases; nucleotides outside the gene matches: 5. The CDR3 here is CASSRQGAEQFF. The DNA of the CDR3 is TGTGCCAGCAGCCGACAGGGCGCTGAGCAGTTCTTC.

In its sample, this clone was seen a few times. This chain joins TRBV5-1 and TRBJ2-2; D is tentatively TRBD1 or TRBD2 (6 bases each). Trimming removed 4 bases from V and 6 bases from J, with 10 bases in between. The germline V gene has CDR1 SGHRS and CDR2 YFSETQ. The CDR3 runs 13 residues. CDR3 in amino acids: CASSLEGAGELFF. CDR3 nucleotide sequence: TGCGCCAGCAGCCTGGAGGGGGCCGGGGAGCTGTTTTTT.

V usage is TRBV27 and J usage is TRBJ1-2, with D perhaps TRBD1 (5 bases). Germline values: CDR1 MNHEY, CDR2 SMNVEV (reference sequence). The CDR3 covers 14 residues. V was pared by 5 bases and J by 8 bases, with 18 bases between. The chain's CDR3 is CASSPSGLTGGYTF. The CDR3 region has the DNA TGTGCCAGCAGTCCTTCGGGACTCACGGGGGGCTACACCTTC.

The CDR3 region has the DNA TGCAGCGTTAGGACTAGGTTGAACACTGAAGCTTTCTTT. Encoded protein: CSVRTRLNTEAFF. The rearrangement links TRBV29-1 to TRBJ1-1; D unresolved. V was trimmed by 5 bases and J by 0 bases, leaving 10 bases between them. The CDR3 sequence is 13 residues long. Germline V gene data show CDR1 as SQVTM and CDR2 as ANQGSEA.

This sequence joins TRBV4-2 and TRBJ1-2; perhaps TRBD1 as D (6 bases). The CDR3 is 15 residues long. Germline loops: CDR1 LGHNA, CDR2 YNFKEQ. V was trimmed by 3 bases and J by 0 bases, leaving 11 bases between them. The DNA of the CDR3 is TGTGCCAGCAGCCAGGACAGAAACACTAACTATGGCTACACCTTC. Translation: CASSQDRNTNYGYTF.

This chain connects TRBV10-3 to TRBJ2-5; D is undetermined. TRBJ2-7 matches the DNA end more closely, so the J call is doubtful. From germline, CDR1 is ENHRY and CDR2 SYGVKD. There are 12 residues in the CDR3. The CDR3 coding sequence is TGTGCCATCAGTGAGGACTCCTACGAGCAGTACTTC. This codes for CAISEDSYEQYF.

The gene calls are TRBV7-9 and TRBJ1-5; 7 bases line up with TRBD1. CDR1 is SEHNR and CDR2 is FQNEAQ in the germline V gene (reference sequence). The CDR3 runs to 15 residues. V trimming: 1 base; J trimming: 5 bases; junction bases outside the gene matches: 5. The chain's CDR3 is CASSLGFQGDQPQHF. CDR3 DNA sequence: TGTGCCAGCAGCTTAGGTTTCCAGGGGGATCAGCCCCAGCATTTT. The whole variable domain, filled in from reference TRBV7-9 and TRBJ1-5, reads DTGVSQNPRHKITKRGQNVTFRCDPISEHNRLYWYRQTLGQGPEFLTYFQNEAQLEKSRLLSDRFSAERPKGSFSTLEIQRTEQGDSAMYLCASSLGFQGDQPQHFGDGTRLSIL.

The chain carries TRBV5-6 and TRBJ2-5; TRBD2 matches 7 bases. Trimming took 4 bases from V and 0 from J; bases not matched to a gene: 12. The CDR3 is made up of 17 amino acids. Germline CDR1 SGHDT, CDR2 YYEEEE. The CDR3 sequence: CASSPGSGALYQETQYF. CDR3 sequence (DNA): TGTGCCAGCAGCCCCGGCAGCGGGGCCCTTTACCAAGAGACCCAGTACTTC.

The chain uses TRBV13 and TRBJ2-2; D gene ambiguous. The CDR3 covers 16 residues. Germline lookup yields CDR1 PRHDT and CDR2 FYEKMQ (reference sequence). Deletions cut 5 bases from V and 6 bases from J, with 19 bases between. As DNA, the CDR3 is TGTGCCAGCAGCCCCCCGTGTAGCATGTGTTCCGGGGAGCTGTTTTTT. Translating gives CASSPPCSMCSGELFF.